The 16 T cell receptor beta chains below were found in one sample sequenced in a study of relationships among human T cell subsets. CD4+CD25+ regulatory T cells came from anti-CD25 bead selection of positively selected CD4+ cells. The T cell receptor alpha and beta CDR3 regions were amplified from mRNA by semiquantitative ARM-PCR. Tagged nested gene-specific primers were used first, then communal superprimers amplified exponentially. TCRdb itself ran the multiplex PCR reads through MiXCR, one entry per CDR3 protein. Among fewer than 15,000 distinct CDR3 sequences listed, roughly 60% were seen once. Sample: Tregs sorted from blood. The receptors come from a middle-aged man in good health.

The chain carries TRBV19 and TRBJ1-2; D gene ambiguous. Germline CDR1 reads LNHDA; CDR2 reads SQIVND (reference sequence). V lost 0 bases and J 1 base, leaving 9 bases between the germline ends. The CDR3 has 15 amino acids. CDR3 DNA: TGTGCCAGTAGTATAGAGGCGGGAGTTAACTATGGCTACACCTTC. Protein: CASSIEAGVNYGYTF.

The chain links TRBV30 to TRBJ1-1; D is undetermined. Trimming left V 0 bases short and J 0 bases short, with 11 bases between. This CDR3 is built from 15 residues. Germline CDR1 and CDR2: GTSNPN and SVGIG (reference sequence). The DNA for the CDR3 is TGTGCCTGGAGTGTGGGTCAGGTTATGAACACTGAAGCTTTCTTT. It specifies CAWSVGQVMNTEAFF. Filled out from reference TRBV30 and TRBJ1-1, the complete variable domain reads SQTIHQWPATLVQPVGSPLSLECTVEGTSNPNLYWYRQAAGRGLQLLFYSVGIGQISSEVPQNLSASRPQDRQFILSSKKLLLSDSGFYLCAWSVGQVMNTEAFFGQGTRLTVV.

The chain links TRBV2 to TRBJ1-3; D uncertain. V was pared by 8 bases and J by 6 bases, with 14 bases between. Germline V gene lookup returns CDR1 SNHLY and CDR2 FYNNEI. There are 13 residues in the CDR3. CDR3 coding DNA: TGTGCCAGCCTCGAGCAGGTTAAAAACACCATATATTTT. It is translated as CASLEQVKNTIYF.

This chain connects TRBV10-1 to TRBJ1-1, with 7 bases identical to TRBD1. The length of the CDR3 is 14 residues. J was trimmed by 2 bases and V by 7 bases; bases with no gene match: 7. Germline values: CDR1 WNHNN, CDR2 SYGVQD (reference sequence). The CDR3 protein is CASTRWDSNTEAFF. CDR3 DNA: TGCGCCAGCACCCGATGGGACAGCAACACTGAAGCTTTCTTT.

J is TRBJ2-7 and V is TRBV6-5; 7 nucleotides match TRBD1. V lost 10 bases, J lost 4 bases, and 10 bases stayed unmatched. The CDR3 is 13 amino acids. Germline V gene sequence: CDR1 MNHEY, CDR2 SVGAGI. The CDR3 sequence: CATRTRGSYEQYF. CDR3 DNA: TGTGCCACCCGTACCAGGGGGTCATACGAGCAGTACTTC.

Notes on this clonotype: Possible read error: a much larger clone is one base away. J is TRBJ2-3 and V is TRBV2, with 9 positions matching TRBD2. CDR3 length: 14 amino acids. In germline, CDR1 is SNHLY, CDR2 FYNNEI. The CDR3 DNA sequence: TGTGCCGGCAGTCGGACTAGCGCCCGAGATACGCAGTATTTT. Its protein is CAGSRTSARDTQYF.

In DNA form, the CDR3 reads TGTGCCAGCAGTTCCGCGGCAGGGGCGGGTTTGGATACGCAGTATTTT. It translates to CASSSAAGAGLDTQYF. V gene TRBV28 combines with J gene TRBJ2-3; a weak D match, TRBD1 (6 bases). Trimming stripped 4 bases from V and 6 bases from J, with 20 bases between. The germline V gene encodes CDR1 MDHEN and CDR2 SYDVKM. This CDR3 spans 16 amino acids. Variable domain in full (rest from reference TRBV28 and TRBJ2-3): DVKVTQSSRYLVKRTGEKVFLECVQDMDHENMFWYRQDPGLGLRLIYFSYDVKMKEKGDIPEGYSVSREKKERFSLILESASTNQTSMYLCASSSAAGAGLDTQYFGPGTRLTVL.

Only a few counts were recorded for this clonotype. The chain links TRBV20-1 to TRBJ2-1; 8 positions match TRBD2. CDR3 length equals 16 residues. The V gene's germline CDR1 is DFQATT and CDR2 SNEGSKA (reference sequence). Trimming took 0 bases from V and 1 from J; bases not matched to a gene: 5. The CDR3 nucleotides are TGCAGTGCTAGAGATCCCGCTAGCGGGTCCTACAATGAGCAGTTCTTC. Its protein product is CSARDPASGSYNEQFF.

In the case of this clonotype: The junction departs from germline at one end; a sequencing error may be responsible. The chain employs TRBV30 and TRBJ2-1; D may be TRBD1 (6 bases). CDR1 is GTSNPN, CDR2 SVGIG, per germline (reference sequence). This CDR3 contains 15 residues. CDR3 region: CAWSVGAGVKYGQSF. CDR3 coding DNA: TGTGCCTGGAGTGTAGGTGCAGGGGTGAAATATGGGCAGTCCTTC. The complete variable domain, with remaining parts taken from reference TRBV30 and TRBJ2-1, reads SQTIHQWPATLVQPVGSPLSLECTVEGTSNPNLYWYRQAAGRGLQLLFYSVGIGQISSEVPQNLSASRPQDRQFILSSKKLLLSDSGFYLCAWSVGAGVKYGQSFGPGTRLTVL.

CDR3 bases: TGTGCCAGCAGCCGCCCGCCTTGGGGTGAGCAGTTCTTC. It translates to CASSRPPWGEQFF. This sequence joins TRBV7-2 and TRBJ2-1; D gene uncertain. The V gene lost 5 bases and the J gene lost 9 bases, with 14 bases spanning the gap. The length of the CDR3 is 13 residues. In germline, CDR1 is SGHTA, CDR2 FQGNSA.

This clonotype was observed a few times. The rearrangement joins TRBV11-2 to TRBJ2-3; unclear D gene. The CDR3 sequence is 14 residues long. Trimming stripped 3 bases from V and 7 bases from J, with 14 bases between. Germline loops: CDR1 SGHAT, CDR2 FQNNGV. CDR3 nucleotide sequence: TGTGCCAGCAGCTTGTCGGCCAGCAAAAATACGCAGTATTTT. Amino acid sequence: CASSLSASKNTQYF. Full variable domain (remainder filled in from reference TRBV11-2 and TRBJ2-3): EAGVAQSPRYKIIEKRQSVAFWCNPISGHATLYWYQQILGQGPKLLIQFQNNGVVDDSQLPKDRFSAERLKGVDSTLKIQPAKLEDSAVYLCASSLSASKNTQYFGPGTRLTVL.

V usage is TRBV28 and J usage is TRBJ1-1, with a possible D match to TRBD1 (5 bases). Germline CDR1 reads MDHEN; CDR2 reads SYDVKM. Trimming pared 6 bases from V and 3 bases from J, leaving 11 bases between. The CDR3 totals 13 residues. The CDR3 is CASRLDSHTEAFF. DNA of the CDR3: TGTGCCAGCAGATTAGACAGTCACACTGAAGCTTTCTTT.

This clonotype came up a few times. V is TRBV6-1 and J is TRBJ2-3; D tentatively reads TRBD1 or TRBD2 (6 bases each). Trimming left V 5 bases short and J 2 bases short, with 11 bases between. The V gene's germline CDR1 is MNHNS and CDR2 SASEGT. The CDR3 contains 14 residues. CDR3 protein: CASSWGATTDTQYF. The CDR3 DNA is TGTGCCAGCAGTTGGGGGGCTACCACAGATACGCAGTATTTT.

The gene calls are TRBV11-2 and TRBJ2-1; 9 nucleotides agree with TRBD1. The trim removed 3 bases at V and 6 bases at J, leaving 3 bases unmatched. CDR1 and CDR2 (germline): SGHAT, FQNNGV. The CDR3 is made up of 14 amino acids. CDR3 coding DNA: TGTGCCAGCAGCTTGGGACAGGGTATCAATGAGCAGTTCTTC. As protein: CASSLGQGINEQFF.

The V call is TRBV6-5, the J call TRBJ1-5; D is unclear. The CDR3 has 13 amino acids. The V end lost 6 bases, the J end lost 4 bases, and 10 bases lay between the germline ends. CDR1 and CDR2 from the germline V gene are MNHEY and SVGAGI. This CDR3 is CASRKGGNQPQHF. The CDR3, as DNA: TGTGCCAGCAGGAAGGGTGGGAATCAGCCCCAGCATTTT.

The chain combines TRBV20-1 with TRBJ2-7, with 8 bases matching TRBD2. The V and J ends lost 2 bases and 5 bases, in that order; junction bases with no gene match: 5. Germline lookup yields CDR1 DFQATT and CDR2 SNEGSKA (reference sequence). The CDR3 is made up of 13 amino acids. The CDR3 bases are TGCAGTGCTAGACTGGTACTAGCGGACGAGCAGTACTTC. This encodes CSARLVLADEQYF.